This is a list of T cell receptor beta chains from one sample in a study of T-cell memory formation after mild COVID-19. TCRdb used MiXCR to reprocess the 5' RACE reads, holding one entry per CDR3 protein. The sample lists 380,000 or so distinct CDR3 sequences, 12% to 15% occurring once. Input material: PBMCs or a T cell subset sorted from them (not recorded which). The receptors come from a man between 18 and 35 years old who had mild COVID-19 (a few samples of this study predate the infection). Cell type and time point are not known. The CDR3 runs from the conserved cysteine through the conserved F or W. D genes are given only for firm matches. Where a row states a size, it is once, few, many or the class of an expanded clone; other rows omit it.

j_call: TRBJ2-7
d_call: -
clone_size: few
v_call: TRBV6-5
cdr3_aa: CASNPATVSEQYF
cdr3_nt: TGTGCCAGCAACCCGGCGACAGTAAGCGAGCAGTACTTC

j_call: TRBJ2-5
d_call: -
clone_size: few
v_call: TRBV20-1
cdr3_aa: CSASRGRRPPKTQYF
cdr3_nt: TGCAGTGCCTCGAGGGGCCGCAGGCCCCCAAAGACCCAGTACTTC

j_call: TRBJ2-1
d_call: TRBD2
clone_size: few
v_call: TRBV4-3
cdr3_aa: CASRDRLAGGPEQFF
cdr3_nt: TGCGCCAGCAGGGACCGACTAGCGGGGGGGCCCGAGCAGTTCTTC

j_call: TRBJ2-7
d_call: -
clone_size: few
v_call: TRBV7-3
cdr3_aa: CASSHGSDEQYF
cdr3_nt: TGTGCCAGCAGCCACGGCAGTGACGAGCAGTACTTC

j_call: TRBJ2-7
d_call: TRBD2
clone_size: many
v_call: TRBV10-3
cdr3_aa: CAISEGLAGPLGEQYF
cdr3_nt: TGTGCCATCAGTGAAGGGCTAGCGGGACCACTAGGCGAGCAGTACTTC

j_call: TRBJ1-5
d_call: -
clone_size: -
v_call: TRBV18
cdr3_aa: CASSPAGAGSNQPQHF
cdr3_nt: TGTGCCAGCTCCCCCGCAGGGGCAGGGAGCAATCAGCCCCAGCATTTT

j_call: TRBJ2-3
d_call: -
clone_size: few
v_call: TRBV7-2
cdr3_aa: CASTRTALRTDTQYF
cdr3_nt: TGTGCCAGCACCCGGACAGCACTCAGGACAGATACGCAGTATTTT

j_call: TRBJ1-4
d_call: -
clone_size: -
v_call: TRBV19
cdr3_aa: CASSIRTDNEKLFF
cdr3_nt: TGTGCCAGTAGTATTCGGACGGATAATGAAAAACTGTTTTTT

j_call: TRBJ2-3
d_call: -
clone_size: few
v_call: TRBV18
cdr3_aa: CASSLDRLSTDTQYF
cdr3_nt: TGTGCCAGCTCTTTAGACCGTCTCAGCACAGATACGCAGTATTTT

j_call: TRBJ1-2
d_call: -
clone_size: -
v_call: TRBV5-1
cdr3_aa: CASSLEGNGGYTF
cdr3_nt: TGCGCCAGCAGCTTGGAAGGGAATGGTGGCTACACCTTC

j_call: TRBJ1-6
d_call: -
clone_size: many
v_call: TRBV7-2
cdr3_aa: CASSSYNSPLHF
cdr3_nt: TGTGCCAGCAGCTCCTATAATTCACCCCTCCACTTT

j_call: TRBJ1-1
d_call: -
clone_size: -
v_call: TRBV20-1
cdr3_aa: CSGWEVGETIF
cdr3_nt: TGCAGTGGATGGGAAGTTGGGGAGACAATCTTT

j_call: TRBJ2-1
d_call: -
clone_size: few
v_call: TRBV6-1
cdr3_aa: CASSPLRIEQFF
cdr3_nt: TGTGCCAGCAGTCCGTTGAGGATTGAGCAGTTCTTC

j_call: TRBJ2-2
d_call: -
clone_size: -
v_call: TRBV9
cdr3_aa: CASSARDGTNTGELFF
cdr3_nt: TGTGCCAGCAGCGCCCGGGACGGAACGAACACCGGGGAGCTGTTTTTT

j_call: TRBJ1-5
d_call: -
clone_size: many
v_call: TRBV28
cdr3_aa: CASSFNGGSYSNQPQHF
cdr3_nt: TGTGCCAGCAGTTTTAATGGGGGCTCGTATAGCAATCAGCCCCAGCATTTT

j_call: TRBJ1-4
d_call: TRBD1
clone_size: -
v_call: TRBV20-1
cdr3_aa: CSAYSGQGGEKLFF
cdr3_nt: TGCAGTGCTTATTCGGGACAGGGAGGCGAAAAACTGTTTTTT

j_call: TRBJ2-1
d_call: TRBD2
clone_size: -
v_call: TRBV12-3/TRBV12-4
cdr3_aa: CASRPPGLARNEQFF
cdr3_nt: TGTGCCAGCAGACCCCCGGGACTAGCGCGCAATGAGCAGTTCTTC

j_call: TRBJ1-2
d_call: TRBD1
clone_size: -
v_call: TRBV7-2
cdr3_aa: CASSYVGGTVHIGGYTF
cdr3_nt: TGTGCCAGCAGCTACGTAGGCGGGACAGTCCATATTGGTGGCTACACCTTC

j_call: TRBJ1-5
d_call: TRBD1
clone_size: many
v_call: TRBV6-1
cdr3_aa: CASSEAEGTGGQPQHF
cdr3_nt: TGTGCCAGCAGTGAAGCGGAGGGGACAGGGGGACAGCCCCAGCATTTT

j_call: TRBJ2-1
d_call: TRBD2
clone_size: -
v_call: TRBV5-8
cdr3_aa: CASSLGTSGGDEQFF
cdr3_nt: TGTGCCAGCAGCTTGGGGACTAGCGGGGGAGATGAGCAGTTCTTC

j_call: TRBJ2-1
d_call: TRBD2
clone_size: -
v_call: TRBV4-3
cdr3_aa: CASSQGGGVYNEQFF
cdr3_nt: TGCGCCAGCAGCCAGGGCGGGGGGGTCTACAATGAGCAGTTCTTC

j_call: TRBJ2-7
d_call: -
clone_size: -
v_call: TRBV5-4
cdr3_aa: CASSLEGHYEQYF
cdr3_nt: TGTGCCAGCAGCTTGGAGGGCCACTACGAGCAGTACTTC

j_call: TRBJ2-3
d_call: TRBD2
clone_size: once
v_call: TRBV24-1
cdr3_aa: CATSDVAGGSTDTQYF
cdr3_nt: TGTGCCACCAGTGACGTAGCGGGGGGGAGCACAGATACGCAGTATTTT

j_call: TRBJ2-7
d_call: TRBD2
clone_size: few
v_call: TRBV7-2
cdr3_aa: CASSFRLAGGDEQYF
cdr3_nt: TGTGCCAGCAGCTTCAGACTAGCGGGGGGCGACGAGCAGTACTTC

j_call: TRBJ2-5
d_call: -
clone_size: few
v_call: TRBV6-2/TRBV6-3
cdr3_aa: CASRSTGSWETQYF
cdr3_nt: TGTGCCAGCAGGAGCACAGGCTCTTGGGAGACCCAGTACTTC

j_call: TRBJ1-2
d_call: -
clone_size: few
v_call: TRBV4-1
cdr3_aa: CASSQERGLNYGYTF
cdr3_nt: TGCGCCAGCAGCCAAGAGAGGGGTTTAAACTATGGCTACACCTTC

j_call: TRBJ1-1
d_call: -
clone_size: many
v_call: TRBV5-5
cdr3_aa: CASSFFHAGLNTEAFF
cdr3_nt: TGTGCCAGCAGCTTTTTCCATGCAGGATTGAACACTGAAGCTTTCTTT

j_call: TRBJ2-3
d_call: TRBD2
clone_size: -
v_call: TRBV2
cdr3_aa: CASSEAYLRGASNTQYF
cdr3_nt: TGTGCCAGCAGTGAAGCGTATTTGCGGGGGGCCAGCAATACGCAGTATTTT

j_call: TRBJ2-1
d_call: TRBD2
clone_size: few
v_call: TRBV24-1
cdr3_aa: CATSDRTSGGAGEQFF
cdr3_nt: TGTGCCACCAGTGACCGTACTAGCGGGGGGGCCGGTGAGCAGTTCTTC

j_call: TRBJ2-3
d_call: -
clone_size: many
v_call: TRBV13
cdr3_aa: CASSSPGTDTQYF
cdr3_nt: TGTGCCAGCAGCTCTCCGGGCACAGATACGCAGTATTTT

j_call: TRBJ2-5
d_call: -
clone_size: few
v_call: TRBV28
cdr3_aa: CASSIQGRVTQYF
cdr3_nt: TGTGCCAGCAGCATTCAGGGGCGCGTGACCCAGTACTTC

j_call: TRBJ2-1
d_call: TRBD2
clone_size: few
v_call: TRBV6-2/TRBV6-3
cdr3_aa: CASMGTSAPNEQFF
cdr3_nt: TGTGCCAGCATGGGGACTAGCGCGCCCAATGAGCAGTTCTTC

j_call: TRBJ2-3
d_call: TRBD2
clone_size: -
v_call: TRBV20-1
cdr3_aa: CSAGGTSGDTDTQYF
cdr3_nt: TGCAGTGCGGGGGGGACTAGCGGGGACACAGATACGCAGTATTTT

j_call: TRBJ1-1
d_call: -
clone_size: -
v_call: TRBV12-3/TRBV12-4
cdr3_aa: CASSLGNKNTEAFF
cdr3_nt: TGTGCCAGCAGTTTAGGGAACAAGAACACTGAAGCTTTCTTT

j_call: TRBJ2-3
d_call: TRBD1
clone_size: -
v_call: TRBV4-3
cdr3_aa: CASSQVRTGVLSTDTQYF
cdr3_nt: TGCGCCAGCAGCCAAGTCAGGACAGGGGTCCTTAGCACAGATACGCAGTATTTT

j_call: TRBJ1-1
d_call: -
clone_size: few
v_call: TRBV5-1
cdr3_aa: CASKEQGSVNTEAFF
cdr3_nt: TGCGCCAGCAAGGAGCAGGGATCGGTGAACACTGAAGCTTTCTTT

j_call: TRBJ1-1
d_call: -
clone_size: few
v_call: TRBV18
cdr3_aa: CASQVGENTEAFF
cdr3_nt: TGTGCCAGCCAAGTCGGGGAGAACACTGAAGCTTTCTTT

j_call: TRBJ2-2
d_call: -
clone_size: few
v_call: TRBV9
cdr3_aa: CASSGVPQTGELFF
cdr3_nt: TGTGCCAGCAGCGGAGTCCCTCAGACCGGGGAGCTGTTTTTT

j_call: TRBJ1-5
d_call: TRBD1
clone_size: many
v_call: TRBV20-1
cdr3_aa: CSAKDREYPPQHF
cdr3_nt: TGCAGTGCTAAGGACAGGGAATACCCGCCCCAGCATTTT

j_call: TRBJ2-7
d_call: -
clone_size: -
v_call: TRBV15
cdr3_aa: CATSRGVGQYEQYF
cdr3_nt: TGTGCCACCAGCAGAGGTGTAGGGCAATACGAGCAGTACTTC

j_call: TRBJ2-1
d_call: -
clone_size: -
v_call: TRBV7-8
cdr3_aa: CASSWGLLSYNEQFF
cdr3_nt: TGTGCCAGCAGCTGGGGTCTACTCTCCTACAATGAGCAGTTCTTC

j_call: TRBJ2-3
d_call: -
clone_size: many
v_call: TRBV10-1
cdr3_aa: CASGDSADTQYF
cdr3_nt: TGCGCCAGCGGTGACTCGGCAGATACGCAGTATTTT